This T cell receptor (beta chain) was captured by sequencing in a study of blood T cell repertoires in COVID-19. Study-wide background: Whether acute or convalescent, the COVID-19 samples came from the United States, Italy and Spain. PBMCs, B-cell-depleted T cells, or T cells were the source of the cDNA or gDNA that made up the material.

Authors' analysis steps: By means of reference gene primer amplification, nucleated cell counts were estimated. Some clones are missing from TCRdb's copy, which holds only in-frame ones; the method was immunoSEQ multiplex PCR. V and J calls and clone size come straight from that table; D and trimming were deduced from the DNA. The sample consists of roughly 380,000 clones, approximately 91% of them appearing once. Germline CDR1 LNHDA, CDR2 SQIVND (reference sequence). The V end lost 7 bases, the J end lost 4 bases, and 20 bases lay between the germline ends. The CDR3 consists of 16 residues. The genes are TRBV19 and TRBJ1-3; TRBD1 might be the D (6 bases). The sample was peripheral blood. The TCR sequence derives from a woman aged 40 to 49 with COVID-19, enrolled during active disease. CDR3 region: CASTPLGHQVGNTIYF. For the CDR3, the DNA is TGTGCCAGTACCCCTTTGGGACACCAAGTAGGAAACACCATATATTTT.